A single sample gave rise to the 26 T cell receptor beta chains below, sequenced in a study of T cell changes during pregnancy in multiple sclerosis. Clones were read by immunoSEQ multiplex PCR, and TCRdb kept only the in-frame ones, dropping some. The sample consists of 30,000 to 40,000 clones, 92% of them appearing once. Sample: CD4+ T cells from peripheral blood mononuclear cells, taken in the third trimester of pregnancy. These receptors were taken from a female donor with multiple sclerosis, enrolled in a pregnancy study.

The chain is built from TRBV11-2 and TRBJ2-1, with 7 bases fitting TRBD2. V shed 0 bases, J shed 9 bases, and the junction held 8 bases outside the gene matches. The CDR3 sequence is 15 residues long. Germline V gene lookup returns CDR1 SGHAT and CDR2 FQNNGV. The DNA for the CDR3 is TGTGCCAGCAGCTTAGACGGCGGGAGCGGCAGTGAGCAGTTCTTC. Its protein is CASSLDGGSGSEQFF. The entire variable domain, with the rest obtained from reference TRBV11-2 and TRBJ2-1, is as follows: EAGVAQSPRYKIIEKRQSVAFWCNPISGHATLYWYQQILGQGPKLLIQFQNNGVVDDSQLPKDRFSAERLKGVDSTLKIQPAKLEDSAVYLCASSLDGGSGSEQFFGPGTRLTVL.

This rearrangement joins TRBV2 to TRBJ1-4, with 7 bases aligning to TRBD1. Germline trimming cut 10 bases from V and 7 bases from J; bases unmatched to any gene: 12. The length of the CDR3 is 14 residues. CDR1 and CDR2 (germline): SNHLY, FYNNEI. CDR3 sequence (DNA): TGTGCCACCCTACCCGACAGGGTCAGTGAAAAACTGTTTTTT. Translated: CATLPDRVSEKLFF.

The V call is TRBV28, the J call TRBJ1-3; 7 bases are shared with TRBD1. The CDR3 extends over 14 amino acids. Germline CDR1 is MDHEN and CDR2 is SYDVKM. The J segment lost 5 bases and the V segment lost 6 bases, leaving 7 bases of the junction unmatched. This chain's CDR3 is CASSMDRLRNTIYF. In DNA form, the CDR3 reads TGTGCCAGCAGCATGGACAGGTTAAGAAACACCATATATTTT.

The rearrangement joins TRBV4-3 to TRBJ2-5; D is possibly TRBD2 (6 bases). CDR1 is LGHNA, CDR2 YSLEER, per germline. Trimming shortened V by 0 bases and J by 2 bases, and 13 bases separated the two germline ends. The CDR3 contains 16 residues. The CDR3 loop is CASSQDANSGQETQYF. The CDR3 DNA is TGCGCCAGCAGCCAAGATGCGAATAGCGGTCAAGAGACCCAGTACTTC.

The chain recombines TRBV6-4 with TRBJ1-1; tentatively, D is TRBD1 (5 bases). Germline-derived CDR1 and CDR2 are MRHNA and SNTAGT. The CDR3 runs 18 residues. Trimming cost V 0 bases and J 0 bases, with 17 bases left between them. CDR3 coding DNA: TGTGCCAGCAGTGACTCGGATCCCATGCGACAGATGAACACTGAAGCTTTCTTT. As protein: CASSDSDPMRQMNTEAFF.

By its share, this clone is medium-sized. The chain uses TRBV18 and TRBJ1-1, with a tentative D call TRBD1 (5 bases). CDR1 is KGHSH and CDR2 is LQKENI in the germline V gene. V was shortened by 2 bases and J by 7 bases, with 11 bases between the two germline ends. This CDR3 region has 13 residues. The CDR3 DNA sequence: TGTGCCAGCTCACCAGGGGGGTACGTTGAAGCTTTCTTT. It translates to CASSPGGYVEAFF.

The chain employs TRBV11-2 and TRBJ1-2, with a possible D match to TRBD1 (5 bases). With 1 base removed from V and 2 bases from J, the gap between germline ends came to 8 bases. CDR1 and CDR2 from the germline V gene are SGHAT and FQNNGV. This CDR3 spans 14 amino acids. CDR3 bases: TGTGCCAGCAGCTTAGGGGCAGGGAACTATGGCTACACCTTC. Its translation: CASSLGAGNYGYTF. Full variable domain (rest looked up from reference TRBV11-2 and TRBJ1-2): EAGVAQSPRYKIIEKRQSVAFWCNPISGHATLYWYQQILGQGPKLLIQFQNNGVVDDSQLPKDRFSAERLKGVDSTLKIQPAKLEDSAVYLCASSLGAGNYGYTFGSGTRLTVV.

The rearrangement links TRBV10-3 to TRBJ2-3; 10 bases map to TRBD2. The CDR3 contains 15 residues. The germline gives CDR1 ENHRY, CDR2 SYGVKD. V lost 2 bases and J lost 4; bases outside the gene matches: 3. The chain's CDR3 is CAISEGLAESDTQYF. CDR3 DNA: TGTGCCATCAGTGAGGGACTAGCGGAATCAGATACGCAGTATTTT.

The V gene is TRBV2, the J gene TRBJ2-1, with TRBD2 identical over 8 bases. The CDR3 sequence is 13 residues long. Germline CDR1 SNHLY, CDR2 FYNNEI. The V gene end was trimmed by 5 bases and the J gene end by 12 bases; junction bases not matched to a gene: 9. The CDR3 loop is CASSTGLAGPQFF. CDR3 sequence (DNA): TGTGCCAGCAGTACCGGACTAGCAGGCCCGCAGTTCTTC.

This clone was recorded once. DNA of the CDR3: TGTGCCAGCAGCTTAAGTGGGAGAGTCGACAATGAGCAGTTCTTC. This codes for CASSLSGRVDNEQFF. This rearrangement joins TRBV7-8 to TRBJ2-1; D is possibly TRBD2 (5 bases). The germline CDR1 and CDR2 sequences are SGHVS and FQNEAQ. The CDR3 spans 15 residues. V lost 2 bases, J lost 5 bases, and 13 bases lay in between.

The chain recombines TRBV27 with TRBJ2-1; TRBD2 might be the D (5 bases). CDR3 length: 14 residues. V was cut by 6 bases and J by 3 bases, with 12 bases left in between. CDR1 and CDR2 (germline): MNHEY, SMNVEV (reference sequence). CDR3 in amino acids: CASRFNRDYNEQFF. Here the CDR3 DNA reads TGTGCCAGCAGATTTAACCGGGACTACAATGAGCAGTTCTTC.

This chain uses TRBV18 with TRBJ2-1, with TRBD2 identical over 12 bases. The CDR3 has 16 amino acids. Trimming removed 4 bases from V and 6 bases from J; junction bases left unmatched: 7. Germline V gene lookup returns CDR1 KGHSH and CDR2 LQKENI. CDR3 in amino acids: CASSQKLAGGSNEQFF. The CDR3 DNA reads TGTGCCAGCTCACAAAAACTAGCGGGAGGTTCCAATGAGCAGTTCTTC.

This clone was observed a few times. The chain employs TRBV4-2 and TRBJ1-1, with 7 bases identical to TRBD1. CDR3 size: 16 residues. V dropped 5 bases and J dropped 0; count of bases not matched to a gene: 9. Per the germline V gene, CDR1 is LGHNA and CDR2 is YNFKEQ. The CDR3 spells CASSKEKGAMNTEAFF. As DNA, the CDR3 is TGTGCCAGCAGCAAGGAGAAGGGGGCGATGAACACTGAAGCTTTCTTT.

The V gene is TRBV5-1, the J gene TRBJ2-1, with 10 bases matching TRBD1. Germline loops: CDR1 SGHRS, CDR2 YFSETQ. There are 16 residues in the CDR3. V was pared by 1 base and J by 8 bases, with 9 bases of the junction left unmatched. In DNA, the CDR3 is TGCGCCAGCAGCTTGTTCGGGACAGGGGATATCGATGAGCAGTTCTTC. Its translation is CASSLFGTGDIDEQFF.

The chain has TRBV28 and TRBJ1-2; 8 bases map to TRBD1. The CDR3 is made up of 15 amino acids. Per the germline V gene, CDR1 is MDHEN and CDR2 is SYDVKM. V lost 5 bases, J lost 4 bases, and 9 bases stayed unmatched. The DNA for the CDR3 is TGTGCCAGCAGTCCCCTGACAGGGGCTGTCTATGGCTACACCTTC. This sequence encodes CASSPLTGAVYGYTF.

This chain joins TRBV14 and TRBJ2-7; weak D call: TRBD1 (6 bases). Per germline, CDR1 SGHDN and CDR2 FVKESK. Deletions cut 5 bases from V and 3 bases from J, with 17 bases between. The CDR3 covers 15 residues. The chain's CDR3 is CASSIQQGLGYEQYF. The DNA of the CDR3 is TGTGCCAGCAGCATACAACAGGGTCTGGGCTACGAGCAGTACTTC. The variable domain in full, with the rest retrieved from reference TRBV14 and TRBJ2-7, is EAGVTQFPSHSVIEKGQTVTLRCDPISGHDNLYWYRRVMGKEIKFLLHFVKESKQDESGMPNNRFLAERTGGTYSTLKVQPAELEDSGVYFCASSIQQGLGYEQYFGPGTRLTVT.

The table lists this clone with a count of one. The V gene is TRBV28, the J gene TRBJ2-2, with 11 bases fitting TRBD2. CDR3 length: 16 residues. J lost 7 bases, V lost 6 bases, and 10 bases had no gene match. Germline CDR1 and CDR2: MDHEN and SYDVKM. As DNA, the CDR3 is TGTGCCAGCAGGGTAGCGGGAGGGCCACGAGGCGGGGAGCTGTTTTTT. It translates to CASRVAGGPRGGELFF. The complete variable domain, with remaining parts taken from reference TRBV28 and TRBJ2-2, reads DVKVTQSSRYLVKRTGEKVFLECVQDMDHENMFWYRQDPGLGLRLIYFSYDVKMKEKGDIPEGYSVSREKKERFSLILESASTNQTSMYLCASRVAGGPRGGELFFGEGSRLTVL.

The sample holds one count of this clone. This chain links TRBV7-9 with TRBJ1-3; possible D gene TRBD1, 5 bases. V lost 3 bases and J lost 8, with 17 bases in between. CDR1 SEHNR and CDR2 FQNEAQ come from the germline V gene (reference sequence). The CDR3 contains 15 residues. Written as DNA, the CDR3 is TGTGCCAGCAGCTTTATTAACGAAAGGGGTGACACCATATATTTT. This translates into CASSFINERGDTIYF.

This clone was detected only a few times. The V and J genes are TRBV5-4 and TRBJ1-2; tentatively, D is TRBD1 (6 bases). Trimming left V 4 bases short and J 5 bases short, with 18 bases between. The CDR3 is 15 amino acids. Germline V gene lookup returns CDR1 SGHNT and CDR2 YYREEE (reference sequence). DNA for the CDR3: TGTGCCAGCAGCGAGTGGACAGCCGTGGGGTATGGCTACACCTTC. This gives the protein CASSEWTAVGYGYTF.

The chain combines TRBV27 with TRBJ2-3, with 7 bases that match TRBD1. The CDR3 is 14 residues long. The J segment lost 1 base and the V segment lost 4 bases, leaving 2 bases of the junction unmatched. In germline, CDR1 is MNHEY, CDR2 SMNVEV (reference sequence). CDR3 in DNA: TGTGCCAGCAGTTGGGACAGCCGCACAGATACGCAGTATTTT. Its translation is CASSWDSRTDTQYF.

This clone was picked up one time. The chain has TRBV7-8 and TRBJ2-1; 10 bases are a match to TRBD2. Unmatched junction bases numbered 8, after V lost 0 bases and J lost 12 bases. CDR1 is SGHVS, CDR2 FQNEAQ, per germline. The CDR3 totals 15 residues. CDR3 region: CASSLAGLAVLRQFF. For the CDR3, the DNA is TGTGCCAGCAGCTTAGCAGGACTAGCGGTCCTTAGGCAGTTCTTC. The entire variable domain, with the rest obtained from reference TRBV7-8 and TRBJ2-1, is as follows: GAGVSQSPRYKVAKRGQDVALRCDPISGHVSLFWYQQALGQGPEFLTYFQNEAQLDKSGLPSDRFFAERPEGSVSTLKIQRTQQEDSAVYLCASSLAGLAVLRQFFGPGTRLTVL.

V is TRBV27 and J is TRBJ1-1; 8 bases line up with TRBD1. CDR3 length: 17 residues. V lost 4 bases to trimming and J lost 0 bases; unmatched junction nucleotides: 10. Germline loops: CDR1 MNHEY, CDR2 SMNVEV (reference sequence). CDR3 sequence (DNA): TGTGCCAGCAGTTCCTTTTCAGGGGGCGTCTTGAACACTGAAGCTTTCTTT. This sequence encodes CASSSFSGGVLNTEAFF.

This clone was recorded a few times. This chain joins TRBV12-5 and TRBJ1-1; D gene ambiguous. In germline, CDR1 is LGHNT, CDR2 FRNRAP. V dropped 3 bases and J dropped 2 bases, with 7 bases sitting between them. The CDR3 loop spans 13 amino acids. CDR3 sequence reads: CASGLGLNTEAFF. The CDR3 DNA reads TGTGCTAGTGGTTTAGGACTCAACACTGAAGCTTTCTTT.

V usage is TRBV20-1 and J usage is TRBJ2-7; D is undetermined. The CDR3 runs 11 residues. V gave up 3 bases and J gave up 3 bases, with 6 bases separating them. Germline CDR1 reads DFQATT; CDR2 reads SNEGSKA (reference sequence). This CDR3 is CSARGIYEQYF. DNA of the CDR3: TGCAGTGCTAGGGGCATCTACGAGCAGTACTTC.

This clone has just one count. This rearrangement joins TRBV5-5 to TRBJ2-1; 8 bases agree with TRBD1. Germline-derived CDR1 and CDR2 are SGHKS and YYEKEE (reference sequence). The CDR3 is 16 amino acids. J was trimmed by 5 bases and V by 2 bases; bases with no gene match: 9. The CDR3 protein is CASSFWERTGNNEQFF. CDR3 sequence (DNA): TGTGCCAGCAGCTTTTGGGAGCGGACAGGGAACAATGAGCAGTTCTTC.

J is TRBJ1-1 and V is TRBV19; 7 nucleotides agree with TRBD1. Germline CDR1 and CDR2: LNHDA and SQIVND (reference sequence). The CDR3 is 18 residues long. The J segment lost 1 base and the V segment lost 2 bases, leaving 13 bases of the junction unmatched. The CDR3 loop is CASSITHHRGSPNTEAFF. CDR3 DNA sequence: TGTGCCAGTAGTATAACCCATCACAGGGGATCCCCGAACACTGAAGCTTTCTTT.